This TCR beta chain was captured in a study of response to subunit inactivated influenza vaccine. TCRdb processed the RT-PCR reads anew with MiXCR; each CDR3 protein has one entry. The sample includes hundreds of thousands of distinct CDR3 sequences, 15% to 18% of them seen just once. Regarding the study as a whole: There was a suggestion from the authors that each seasonal influenza vaccination recruits few new T cells.

Concerning this clonotype: Its target is unknown.

The germline gives CDR1 SQVTM, CDR2 ANQGSEA. This CDR3 contains 15 residues. J gave up 5 bases and V 6 bases, and 16 bases lay outside the gene matches. This clonotype was obtained from a middle-aged man who received an inactivated influenza vaccine. This rearrangement joins TRBV29-1 to TRBJ2-7; the match to TRBD1 covers 7 bases. This specimen was PBMCs from blood, taken roughly 12 days after vaccination. DNA of the CDR3: TGCAGCGTAAAAAGGAGAGGGGGCCCGATCGACGAGCAGTACTTC. It codes for CSVKRRGGPIDEQYF.